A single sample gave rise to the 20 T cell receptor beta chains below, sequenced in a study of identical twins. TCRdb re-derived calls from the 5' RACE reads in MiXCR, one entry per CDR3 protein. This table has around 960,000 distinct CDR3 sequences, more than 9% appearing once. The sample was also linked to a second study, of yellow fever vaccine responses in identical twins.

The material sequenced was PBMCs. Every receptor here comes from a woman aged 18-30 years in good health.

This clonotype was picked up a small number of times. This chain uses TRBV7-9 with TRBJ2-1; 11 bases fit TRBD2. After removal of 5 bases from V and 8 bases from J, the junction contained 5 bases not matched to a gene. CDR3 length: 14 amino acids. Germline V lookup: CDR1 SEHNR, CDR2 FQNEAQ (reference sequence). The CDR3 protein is CASSASGGMDEQFF. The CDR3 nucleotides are TGTGCCAGCAGCGCTAGCGGGGGGATGGATGAGCAGTTCTTC.

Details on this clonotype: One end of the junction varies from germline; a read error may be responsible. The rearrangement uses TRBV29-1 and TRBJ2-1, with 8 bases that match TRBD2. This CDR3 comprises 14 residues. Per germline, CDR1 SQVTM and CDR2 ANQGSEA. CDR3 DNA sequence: TGCAGCACCGCCACACGCGGGAGGTACAGTGAGCAGTTCTTC. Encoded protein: CSTATRGRYSEQFF.

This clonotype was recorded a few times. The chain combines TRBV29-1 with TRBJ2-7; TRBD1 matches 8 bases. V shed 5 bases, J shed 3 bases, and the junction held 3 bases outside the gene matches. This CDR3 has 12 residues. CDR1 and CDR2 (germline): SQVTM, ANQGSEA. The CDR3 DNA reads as TGCAGCGTTTGGACAGGGAACTACGAGCAGTACTTC. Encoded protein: CSVWTGNYEQYF.

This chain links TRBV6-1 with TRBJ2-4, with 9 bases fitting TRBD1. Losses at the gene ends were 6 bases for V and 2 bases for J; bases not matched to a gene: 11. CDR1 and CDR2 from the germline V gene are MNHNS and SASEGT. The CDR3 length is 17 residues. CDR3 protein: CASRAGQGFASKNIQYF. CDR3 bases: TGTGCCAGCAGGGCAGGACAGGGGTTCGCTTCCAAAAACATTCAGTACTTC.

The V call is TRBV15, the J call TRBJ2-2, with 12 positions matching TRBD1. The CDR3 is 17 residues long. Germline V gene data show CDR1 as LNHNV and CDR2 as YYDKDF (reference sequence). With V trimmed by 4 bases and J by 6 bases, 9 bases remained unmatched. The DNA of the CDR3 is TGTGCCACCAGCAAAGGGACAGGGGGCAGGGGACCCGGGGAGCTGTTTTTT. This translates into CATSKGTGGRGPGELFF.

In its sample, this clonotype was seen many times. DNA for the CDR3: TGCAGCGTTGGGATTAAAAGTGGTGAGCAGTTCTTC. This translates into CSVGIKSGEQFF. The V call is TRBV29-1, the J call TRBJ2-1; D call uncertain. CDR1 and CDR2 (germline): SQVTM, ANQGSEA. Trimming shortened V by 4 bases and J by 9 bases, and 13 bases separated the two germline ends. The CDR3 contains 12 residues.

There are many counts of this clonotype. The CDR3, as DNA: TGTGCCAGCAGTAACAGGGTCGATTACGAGCAGTACTTC. As protein: CASSNRVDYEQYF. The chain joins TRBV12-3 or TRBV12-4 to TRBJ2-7, with a possible D match to TRBD1 (6 bases). Trimming removed 5 bases at V and 4 bases at J, with 12 bases between. This CDR3 has 13 residues.

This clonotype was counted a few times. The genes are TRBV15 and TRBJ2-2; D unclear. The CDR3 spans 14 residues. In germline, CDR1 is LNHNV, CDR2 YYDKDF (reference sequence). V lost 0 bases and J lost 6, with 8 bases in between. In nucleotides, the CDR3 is TGTGCCACCAGCAGAGATTTAGGGCCCGGGGAGCTGTTTTTT. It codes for CATSRDLGPGELFF.

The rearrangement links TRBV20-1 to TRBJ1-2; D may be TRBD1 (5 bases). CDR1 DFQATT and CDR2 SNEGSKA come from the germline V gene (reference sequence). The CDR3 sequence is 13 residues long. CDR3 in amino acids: CSPRPGHNYGYTF. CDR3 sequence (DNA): TGCAGCCCCCGTCCAGGGCACAACTATGGCTACACCTTC.

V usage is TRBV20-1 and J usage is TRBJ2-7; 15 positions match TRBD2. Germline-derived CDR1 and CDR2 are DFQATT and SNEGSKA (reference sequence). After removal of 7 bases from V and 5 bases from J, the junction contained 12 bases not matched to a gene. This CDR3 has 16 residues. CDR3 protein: CSVPGLAGGLGDEQYV. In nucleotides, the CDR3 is TGCAGTGTTCCAGGACTAGCGGGGGGGCTTGGGGACGAGCAGTACGTC.

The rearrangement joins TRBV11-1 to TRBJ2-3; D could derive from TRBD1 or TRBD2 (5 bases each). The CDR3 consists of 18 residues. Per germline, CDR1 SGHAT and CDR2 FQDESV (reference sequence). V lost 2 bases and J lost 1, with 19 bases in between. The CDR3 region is CASSLRPGPRVGTDTQYF. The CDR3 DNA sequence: TGTGCCAGCAGCTTAAGGCCGGGACCTAGGGTGGGCACAGATACGCAGTATTTT.

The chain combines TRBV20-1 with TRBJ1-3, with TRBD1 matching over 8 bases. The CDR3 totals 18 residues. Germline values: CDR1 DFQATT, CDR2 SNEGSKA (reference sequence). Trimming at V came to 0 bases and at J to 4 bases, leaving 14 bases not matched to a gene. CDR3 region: CSARDPTRRDRGGNTIYF. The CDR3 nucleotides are TGCAGTGCTAGAGACCCCACCCGTCGCGACAGGGGCGGAAACACCATATATTTT.

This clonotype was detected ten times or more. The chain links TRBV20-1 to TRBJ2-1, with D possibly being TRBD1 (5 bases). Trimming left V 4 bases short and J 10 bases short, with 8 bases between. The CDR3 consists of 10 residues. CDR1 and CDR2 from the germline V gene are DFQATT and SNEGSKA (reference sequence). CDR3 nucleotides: TGCAGTGCTACAGGGTTAGAGCAGTTCTTC. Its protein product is CSATGLEQFF.

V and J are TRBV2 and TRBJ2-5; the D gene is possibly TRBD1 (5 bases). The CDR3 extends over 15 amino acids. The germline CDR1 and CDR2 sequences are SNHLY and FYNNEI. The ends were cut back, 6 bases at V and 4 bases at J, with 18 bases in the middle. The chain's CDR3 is CASRPRVSQGETQYF. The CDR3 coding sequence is TGTGCCAGCAGACCCAGGGTATCGCAGGGAGAGACCCAGTACTTC.

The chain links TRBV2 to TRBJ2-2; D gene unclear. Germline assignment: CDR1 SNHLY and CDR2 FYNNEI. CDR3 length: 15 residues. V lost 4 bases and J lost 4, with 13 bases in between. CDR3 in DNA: TGTGCCAGCAGTGGGGTTAGCCCCTCCACCGGGGAGCTGTTTTTT. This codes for CASSGVSPSTGELFF.

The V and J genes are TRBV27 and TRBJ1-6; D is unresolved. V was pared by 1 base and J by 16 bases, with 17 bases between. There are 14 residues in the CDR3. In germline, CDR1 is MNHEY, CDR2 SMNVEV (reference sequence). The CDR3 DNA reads TGTGCCAGCAGTTTATTGGGGTCTCCGAGGGCTCTCCACTTT. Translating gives CASSLLGSPRALHF.

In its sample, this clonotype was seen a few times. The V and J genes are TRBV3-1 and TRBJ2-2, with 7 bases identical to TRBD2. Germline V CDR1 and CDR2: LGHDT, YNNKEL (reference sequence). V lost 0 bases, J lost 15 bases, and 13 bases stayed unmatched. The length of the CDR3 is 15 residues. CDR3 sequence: CASSQEDARTGRLFF. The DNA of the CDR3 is TGTGCCAGCAGCCAAGAAGATGCCCGGACCGGGAGGTTGTTTTTT.

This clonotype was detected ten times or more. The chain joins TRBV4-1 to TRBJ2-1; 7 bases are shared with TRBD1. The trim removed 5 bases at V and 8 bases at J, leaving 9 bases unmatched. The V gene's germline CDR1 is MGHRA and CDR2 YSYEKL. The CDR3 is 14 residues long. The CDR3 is CASSRGQVSYEQFF. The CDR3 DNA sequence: TGCGCCAGCAGCAGAGGACAGGTCTCATATGAGCAGTTCTTC.

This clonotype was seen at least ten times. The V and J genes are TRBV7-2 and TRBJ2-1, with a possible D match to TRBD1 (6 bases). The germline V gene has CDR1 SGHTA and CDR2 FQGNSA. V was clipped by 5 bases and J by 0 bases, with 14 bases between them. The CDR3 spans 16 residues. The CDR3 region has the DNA TGTGCCAGCAGCCTCCTTAGGGGGAGCTCCTACAATGAGCAGTTCTTC. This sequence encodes CASSLLRGSSYNEQFF.

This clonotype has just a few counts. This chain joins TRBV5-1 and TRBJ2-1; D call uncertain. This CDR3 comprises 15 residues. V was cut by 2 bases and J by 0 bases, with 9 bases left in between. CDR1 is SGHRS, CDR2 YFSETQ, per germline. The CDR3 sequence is CASSLLRVSYNEQFF. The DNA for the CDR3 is TGCGCCAGCAGCTTACTCCGGGTCTCCTACAATGAGCAGTTCTTC.